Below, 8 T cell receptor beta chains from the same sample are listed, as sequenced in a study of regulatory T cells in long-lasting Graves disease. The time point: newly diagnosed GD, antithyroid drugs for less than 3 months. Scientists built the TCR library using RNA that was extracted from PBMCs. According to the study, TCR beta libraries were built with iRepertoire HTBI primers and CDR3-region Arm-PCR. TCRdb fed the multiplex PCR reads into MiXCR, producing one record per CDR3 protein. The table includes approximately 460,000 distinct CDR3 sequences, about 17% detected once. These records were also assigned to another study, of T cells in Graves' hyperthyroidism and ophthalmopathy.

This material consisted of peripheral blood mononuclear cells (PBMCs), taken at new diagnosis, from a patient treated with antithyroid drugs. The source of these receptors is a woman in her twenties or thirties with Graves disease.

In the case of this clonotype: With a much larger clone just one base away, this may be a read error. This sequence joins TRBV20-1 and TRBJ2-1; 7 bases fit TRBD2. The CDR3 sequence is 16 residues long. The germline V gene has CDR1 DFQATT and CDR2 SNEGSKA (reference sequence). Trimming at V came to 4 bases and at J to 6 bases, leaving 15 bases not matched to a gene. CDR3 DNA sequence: TGCAGTGCTACGACTAGCAGGAGGGCCAGCGGCAATGAGCAGTTCTTC. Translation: CSATTSRRASGNEQFF.

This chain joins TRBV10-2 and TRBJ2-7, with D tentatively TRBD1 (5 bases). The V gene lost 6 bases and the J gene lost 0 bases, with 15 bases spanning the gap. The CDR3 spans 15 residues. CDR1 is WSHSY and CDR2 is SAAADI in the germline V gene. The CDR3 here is CASRRRAISSYEQYF. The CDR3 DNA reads TGCGCCAGCAGACGCAGGGCTATCAGCTCCTACGAGCAGTACTTC.

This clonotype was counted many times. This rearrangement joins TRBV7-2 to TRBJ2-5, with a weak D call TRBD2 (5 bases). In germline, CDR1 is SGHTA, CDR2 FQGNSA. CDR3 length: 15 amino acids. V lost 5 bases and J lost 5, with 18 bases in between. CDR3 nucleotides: TGTGCCAGCAGCACCCCGCCCAGCGGAGAGGAGACCCAGTACTTC. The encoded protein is CASSTPPSGEETQYF. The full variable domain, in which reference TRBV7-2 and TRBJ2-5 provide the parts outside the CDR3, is GAGVSQSPSNKVTEKGKDVELRCDPISGHTALYWYRQSLGQGLEFLIYFQGNSAPDKSGLPSDRFSAERTGGSVSTLTIQRTQQEDSAVYLCASSTPPSGEETQYFGPGTRLLVL.

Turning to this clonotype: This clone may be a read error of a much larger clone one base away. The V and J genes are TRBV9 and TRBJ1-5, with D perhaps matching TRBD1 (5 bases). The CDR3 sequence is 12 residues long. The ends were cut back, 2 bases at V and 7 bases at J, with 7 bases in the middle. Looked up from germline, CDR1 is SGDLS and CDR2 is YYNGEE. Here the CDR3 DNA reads TGTGCCAGCAGCGTTGGGGACCAGCCCCAGCATTTT. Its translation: CASSVGDQPQHF.

CDR3 region: CASSTGTPANTEAFF. The CDR3 DNA sequence: TGTGCCAGCAGTACCGGGACGCCGGCGAACACTGAAGCTTTCTTT. The chain employs TRBV7-9 and TRBJ1-1; TRBD1 is a possible D gene (5 bases). In germline, CDR1 is SEHNR, CDR2 FQNEAQ (reference sequence). The CDR3 has 15 amino acids. V was trimmed by 6 bases and J by 1 base, leaving 15 bases between them. The full variable domain, in which reference TRBV7-9 and TRBJ1-1 provide the parts outside the CDR3, is DTGVSQNPRHKITKRGQNVTFRCDPISEHNRLYWYRQTLGQGPEFLTYFQNEAQLEKSRLLSDRFSAERPKGSFSTLEIQRTEQGDSAMYLCASSTGTPANTEAFFGQGTRLTVV.

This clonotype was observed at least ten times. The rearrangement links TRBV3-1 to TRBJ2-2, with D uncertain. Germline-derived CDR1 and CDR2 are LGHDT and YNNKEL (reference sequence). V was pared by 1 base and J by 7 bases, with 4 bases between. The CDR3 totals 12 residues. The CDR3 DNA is TGTGCCAGCAGCCAAGTGGACGGGGAGCTGTTTTTT. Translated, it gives CASSQVDGELFF.

The CDR3 is CASSLGGGLDQPQHF. The CDR3 DNA is TGCGCCAGCAGCTTGGGCGGGGGTTTGGATCAGCCCCAGCATTTT. The rearrangement joins TRBV5-1 to TRBJ1-5; possibly TRBD1 for D (5 bases). Germline CDR1 reads SGHRS; CDR2 reads YFSETQ. The CDR3 is 15 amino acids. Trimming left V 0 bases short and J 5 bases short, with 12 bases between.

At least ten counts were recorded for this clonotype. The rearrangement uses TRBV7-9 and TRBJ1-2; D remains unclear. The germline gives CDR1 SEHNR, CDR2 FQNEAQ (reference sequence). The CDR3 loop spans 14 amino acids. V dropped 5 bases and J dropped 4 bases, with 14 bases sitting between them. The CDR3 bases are TGTGCCAGCAGCCTTTGGACGGTCGTCTATGGCTACACCTTC. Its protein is CASSLWTVVYGYTF.